These 31 T cell receptor beta chains were sequenced from one sample in a study of early T cells in non-severe SARS-CoV-2 infection. From the 5' RACE reads, TCRdb called clonotypes with MiXCR, one entry per CDR3 protein. Of about 83,000 distinct CDR3 sequences in the sample, around 9.3% are singletons; the top ten hold around 8%. The source material was whole blood, sampled at baseline. Every receptor here comes from an adult who was a healthcare worker with PCR-confirmed SARS-CoV-2 infection or an uninfected control (not recorded which).

This clonotype showed up just a few times. The chain couples TRBV20-1 to TRBJ1-2; possible D gene TRBD1, 6 bases. Germline V gene sequence: CDR1 DFQATT, CDR2 SNEGSKA (reference sequence). The V gene lost 8 bases and the J gene lost 8 bases, with 18 bases spanning the gap. This CDR3 comprises 12 residues. CDR3 region: CSTDRNMGGYTF. The CDR3 coding sequence is TGCAGTACAGACAGGAACATGGGCGGCTACACCTTC.

This sequence joins TRBV28 and TRBJ1-2; no firm D call. V dropped 6 bases and J dropped 2 bases, with 16 bases sitting between them. This CDR3 contains 15 residues. Germline loops: CDR1 MDHEN, CDR2 SYDVKM. The CDR3 here is CASSSNWNLNYGYTF. CDR3 DNA sequence: TGTGCCAGCAGCTCCAATTGGAACTTAAACTATGGCTACACCTTC.

This clonotype has a handful of counts. The chain carries TRBV6-2 or TRBV6-3 and TRBJ2-1, with 10 nucleotides matching TRBD2. Germline lookup yields CDR1 MNHEY and CDR2 SVGEGT. The J segment lost 2 bases and the V segment lost 6 bases, leaving 4 bases of the junction unmatched. The CDR3 has 15 amino acids. CDR3 sequence: CASRNSGRTYNEQFF. CDR3 bases: TGTGCCAGCAGAAATAGCGGGAGGACCTACAATGAGCAGTTCTTC.

This clonotype occurred a few times. The V gene is TRBV20-1, the J gene TRBJ2-7, with 13 positions matching TRBD2. The CDR3 is 20 amino acids. CDR1 is DFQATT, CDR2 SNEGSKA, per germline (reference sequence). V lost 3 bases to trimming and J lost 0 bases; unmatched junction nucleotides: 17. The CDR3 region is CSASSRWTSGSQFLSYEQYF. Written as DNA, the CDR3 is TGCAGTGCTAGTTCTCGGTGGACTAGCGGGAGCCAATTTCTCTCCTACGAGCAGTACTTC.

The rearrangement joins TRBV11-2 to TRBJ1-4; no firm D call. Germline V gives CDR1 SGHAT, CDR2 FQNNGV. The CDR3 covers 12 residues. The V end lost 6 bases, the J end lost 8 bases, and 10 bases lay between the germline ends. The CDR3 DNA follows: TGTGCCAGCAGTCGCCCTGGAGAAAAACTGTTTTTT. Amino acids: CASSRPGEKLFF. The variable domain in full, completed from reference TRBV11-2 and TRBJ1-4, reads EAGVAQSPRYKIIEKRQSVAFWCNPISGHATLYWYQQILGQGPKLLIQFQNNGVVDDSQLPKDRFSAERLKGVDSTLKIQPAKLEDSAVYLCASSRPGEKLFFGSGTQLSVL.

The rearrangement joins TRBV20-1 to TRBJ2-3; D is undetermined. From germline, CDR1 is DFQATT and CDR2 SNEGSKA (reference sequence). The CDR3 covers 10 residues. Trimming stripped 1 base from V and 4 bases from J, with 0 bases between. CDR3 residues: CSARADTQYF. CDR3 in DNA: TGCAGTGCTAGAGCAGATACGCAGTATTTT.

This clonotype was counted ten times or more. The J gene is TRBJ2-1, the V gene TRBV18; either TRBD1 or TRBD2 may fit D (5 bases each). CDR3 size: 14 residues. The V end lost 5 bases, the J end lost 5 bases, and 13 bases lay between the germline ends. CDR1 and CDR2 from the germline V gene are KGHSH and LQKENI. CDR3 residues: CASSYGASDNEQFF. DNA for the CDR3: TGTGCCAGCTCATACGGGGCGTCTGACAATGAGCAGTTCTTC.

The chain combines TRBV7-9 with TRBJ2-2; 9 positions match TRBD2. This CDR3 spans 17 amino acids. Germline V gene lookup returns CDR1 SEHNR and CDR2 FQNEAQ (reference sequence). After removal of 5 bases from V and 5 bases from J, the junction contained 12 bases not matched to a gene. The chain's CDR3 is CASSPTLSGSRTGELFF. The CDR3 nucleotides read TGTGCCAGCAGCCCGACCCTTAGCGGGAGTCGTACCGGGGAGCTGTTTTTT.

V usage is TRBV27 and J usage is TRBJ2-7; 9 bases are shared with TRBD1. With 5 bases clipped from V and 2 bases from J, the junction kept 13 bases outside the gene matches. This CDR3 has 17 residues. The germline V gene has CDR1 MNHEY and CDR2 SMNVEV (reference sequence). CDR3 protein: CASSRPGQGGGPYEQYF. In DNA, the CDR3 is TGTGCCAGCAGTCGCCCGGGACAGGGAGGAGGCCCCTACGAGCAGTACTTC.

There are a few counts of this clonotype. The V gene is TRBV20-1, the J gene TRBJ1-6; 7 nucleotides align to TRBD1. Unmatched junction bases numbered 3, after V lost 3 bases and J lost 4 bases. This CDR3 is 14 amino acids long. In germline, CDR1 is DFQATT, CDR2 SNEGSKA (reference sequence). CDR3 nucleotides: TGCAGTGCTAGTATCAGGGGGTATAATTCACCCCTCCACTTT. Its protein product is CSASIRGYNSPLHF.

The V call is TRBV27, the J call TRBJ2-3; D is undetermined. The CDR3 totals 13 residues. Germline CDR1 and CDR2: MNHEY and SMNVEV (reference sequence). Trimming left V 5 bases short and J 10 bases short, with 16 bases between. CDR3 bases: TGTGCCAGCAGTCCCCCCAACGCACGTGCGCAGTATTTT. This sequence encodes CASSPPNARAQYF.

The chain uses TRBV11-2 and TRBJ1-1, with D maybe TRBD1 (5 bases). The CDR3 is 15 amino acids. Per the germline V gene, CDR1 is SGHAT and CDR2 is FQNNGV. The V end was cut by 1 base, the J end by 1 base, with 10 bases between. The CDR3 sequence: CASSLARGTNTEAFF. CDR3 nucleotides: TGTGCCAGCAGCTTAGCCCGGGGCACGAACACTGAAGCTTTCTTT. The full variable domain, with the rest looked up from reference TRBV11-2 and TRBJ1-1, is EAGVAQSPRYKIIEKRQSVAFWCNPISGHATLYWYQQILGQGPKLLIQFQNNGVVDDSQLPKDRFSAERLKGVDSTLKIQPAKLEDSAVYLCASSLARGTNTEAFFGQGTRLTVV.

J is TRBJ2-7 and V is TRBV20-1, with D maybe TRBD1 (6 bases). Germline V gene data show CDR1 as DFQATT and CDR2 as SNEGSKA (reference sequence). CDR3 size: 12 residues. This CDR3 is CSVQGSSYEQYF. The CDR3 nucleotides read TGCAGCGTACAGGGTAGTTCTTACGAGCAGTACTTC.

Ten or more counts support this clonotype. This chain's CDR3 is CASSRDYNEQFF. The CDR3 DNA follows: TGTGCCAGCAGCCGGGACTACAATGAGCAGTTCTTC. The chain has TRBV7-9 and TRBJ2-1, with D tentatively TRBD2 (5 bases). This CDR3 contains 12 residues. Germline values: CDR1 SEHNR, CDR2 FQNEAQ (reference sequence). Trimming left V 5 bases short and J 3 bases short, with 5 bases between.

The chain combines TRBV12-3 or TRBV12-4 with TRBJ1-1, with 8 bases matching TRBD1. This CDR3 is 15 amino acids long. Germline trimming cut 6 bases from V and 5 bases from J; bases unmatched to any gene: 11. The CDR3 region is CASRPSGGAGTEAFF. The DNA for the CDR3 is TGTGCCAGCAGGCCATCAGGGGGCGCGGGGACTGAAGCTTTCTTT.

The chain recombines TRBV20-1 with TRBJ2-5; tentative D call: TRBD1 (6 bases). V was cut by 4 bases and J by 5 bases, with 11 bases left in between. Germline CDR1 reads DFQATT; CDR2 reads SNEGSKA (reference sequence). The CDR3 has 12 amino acids. The CDR3 DNA is TGCAGTGCTACAGGGGTGGGGGAGACCCAGTACTTC. Its protein product is CSATGVGETQYF.

This clonotype came up many times. This chain links TRBV6-6 with TRBJ2-6, with D hard to call. Trimming took off 4 bases at V and 4 bases at J, with 2 bases between the two ends. Germline V CDR1 and CDR2: MNHNY, SVGAGI (reference sequence). The CDR3 loop spans 12 amino acids. The CDR3 sequence: CASSWGANVLTF. The CDR3 DNA is TGTGCCAGCAGTTGGGGGGCCAACGTCCTGACTTTC.

This clonotype was seen a few times. The chain links TRBV10-3 to TRBJ2-7; D possibly corresponds to TRBD2 (5 bases). The CDR3 spans 16 residues. The V and J ends lost 5 bases and 0 bases respectively, with 17 bases between them. Germline V gene lookup returns CDR1 ENHRY and CDR2 SYGVKD. CDR3 sequence reads: CAISPFSVSLSYEQYF. Written as DNA, the CDR3 is TGTGCCATCAGTCCGTTTAGCGTATCGCTCTCCTACGAGCAGTACTTC.

This clonotype appeared many times. The V gene is TRBV24-1, the J gene TRBJ2-1, with D possibly TRBD2 on 6 matching bases. This CDR3 has 19 amino acids. The V gene lost 5 bases and the J gene lost 9 bases, with 31 bases spanning the gap. Per germline, CDR1 KGHDR and CDR2 SFDVKD. The CDR3 DNA reads TGTGCCACCAGTGTACCCCCGGGGGTAGCGGCGGTAGGCCCGGGTGAGCAGTTCTTC. Translated, it gives CATSVPPGVAAVGPGEQFF.

This clonotype was picked up a small number of times. The genes are TRBV20-1 and TRBJ1-2; TRBD1 matches at 9 bases. The trim removed 5 bases at V and 4 bases at J, leaving 8 bases unmatched. Germline V gives CDR1 DFQATT, CDR2 SNEGSKA (reference sequence). The CDR3 has 14 amino acids. The CDR3: CSALPGTGFYGYTF. CDR3 nucleotide sequence: TGCAGTGCTCTCCCCGGGACAGGGTTCTATGGCTACACCTTC.

This clonotype turned up a few times. CDR3 in DNA: TGCAGTGCTAGACCCGGGACTAGCGGATTCTACGAGCAGTACTTC. Amino acid sequence: CSARPGTSGFYEQYF. The chain has TRBV20-1 and TRBJ2-7; 11 bases are shared with TRBD2. The CDR3 has 15 amino acids. Looked up from germline, CDR1 is DFQATT and CDR2 is SNEGSKA (reference sequence). The V gene end was trimmed by 2 bases and the J gene end by 3 bases; junction bases not matched to a gene: 6.

This chain joins TRBV12-3 or TRBV12-4 and TRBJ2-1, with a possible D match to TRBD2 (6 bases). CDR3 length: 16 residues. The ends were cut back, 4 bases at V and 8 bases at J, with 21 bases in the middle. The CDR3 bases are TGTGCCAGCAGTTACCAAGGGACTGAGGGATCGGATGAGCAGTTCTTC. Translation gives CASSYQGTEGSDEQFF.

This clonotype occurred many times. V is TRBV6-5 and J is TRBJ2-4; 7 bases match TRBD2. The CDR3 loop spans 15 amino acids. With 6 bases clipped from V and 2 bases from J, the junction kept 7 bases outside the gene matches. Germline CDR1 and CDR2: MNHEY and SVGAGI. The CDR3 DNA reads as TGTGCCAGCAGGAGCGGGATGGGTTCCAAAAACATTCAGTACTTC. It translates to CASRSGMGSKNIQYF.

This clonotype was recorded many times. The chain links TRBV4-2 to TRBJ2-3; tentatively, D is TRBD2 (5 bases). Between the trimmed V and J ends, which lost 1 base and 3 bases, there was a span of 5 bases. Germline V gene sequence: CDR1 LGHNA, CDR2 YNFKEQ. The CDR3 loop spans 13 amino acids. The CDR3 is CASSQAGTDTQYF. In DNA, the CDR3 is TGTGCCAGCAGCCAAGCGGGGACAGATACGCAGTATTTT.

This clonotype was seen a handful of times. V gene TRBV19 combines with J gene TRBJ2-1; D gene uncertain. V was clipped by 3 bases and J by 7 bases, with 10 bases between them. The V gene's germline CDR1 is LNHDA and CDR2 SQIVND (reference sequence). The CDR3 spans 13 residues. CDR3 sequence: CASSIIPPNEQFF. CDR3 DNA sequence: TGTGCCAGTAGTATTATACCCCCTAATGAGCAGTTCTTC.

The chain couples TRBV29-1 to TRBJ1-1, with 9 bases lining up with TRBD1. Germline CDR1 and CDR2: SQVTM and ANQGSEA. This CDR3 is built from 13 residues. Trimming took 1 base from V and 4 from J; bases not matched to a gene: 1. The CDR3 is CSVEGGQGTEAFF. The CDR3 region has the DNA TGCAGCGTTGAAGGGGGACAGGGCACTGAAGCTTTCTTT.

In this sample, this clonotype turned up many times. This sequence joins TRBV28 and TRBJ2-7; D ambiguous. CDR1 and CDR2 from the germline V gene are MDHEN and SYDVKM. The CDR3 is made up of 15 amino acids. V lost 5 bases and J 1 base, leaving 15 bases between the germline ends. The CDR3 DNA follows: TGTGCCAGCAGTCCCCCCCCGTGGATTTCCTACGAGCAGTACTTC. Encoded protein: CASSPPPWISYEQYF.

This clonotype was seen only a few times. The chain couples TRBV6-6 to TRBJ2-3; 7 positions agree with TRBD1. The CDR3 totals 15 residues. Germline CDR1 and CDR2: MNHNY and SVGAGI (reference sequence). V lost 8 bases, J lost 1 base, and 9 bases stayed unmatched. The CDR3 sequence is CASLSTGAGTDTQYF. The CDR3 DNA follows: TGTGCCAGCCTATCAACAGGGGCGGGCACAGATACGCAGTATTTT.

This rearrangement joins TRBV29-1 to TRBJ2-3, with D perhaps matching TRBD1 (6 bases). Germline CDR1 SQVTM, CDR2 ANQGSEA. Trimming took off 5 bases at V and 8 bases at J, with 20 bases between the two ends. The CDR3 has 14 residues. The DNA for the CDR3 is TGCAGCGTTTTTCGGACAGACTTACCCATTACGCAGTATTTT. Translated, it gives CSVFRTDLPITQYF.

V gene TRBV25-1 combines with J gene TRBJ2-3; unclear D gene. This CDR3 is 13 amino acids long. Between the trimmed V and J ends, which lost 2 bases and 2 bases, there was a span of 5 bases. Per germline, CDR1 MGHDK and CDR2 SYGVNS. The chain's CDR3 is CASSEGVTDTQYF. The DNA of the CDR3 is TGTGCCAGCAGTGAAGGAGTCACAGATACGCAGTATTTT.

This clonotype appeared a few times. The chain joins TRBV24-1 to TRBJ2-1; no definite D call. Germline CDR1 and CDR2: KGHDR and SFDVKD. The CDR3 consists of 12 residues. Trimming left V 9 bases short and J 5 bases short, with 10 bases between. The CDR3 DNA is TGTGCCACCGGCCCCTATAACAATGAGCAGTTCTTC. Translated: CATGPYNNEQFF.